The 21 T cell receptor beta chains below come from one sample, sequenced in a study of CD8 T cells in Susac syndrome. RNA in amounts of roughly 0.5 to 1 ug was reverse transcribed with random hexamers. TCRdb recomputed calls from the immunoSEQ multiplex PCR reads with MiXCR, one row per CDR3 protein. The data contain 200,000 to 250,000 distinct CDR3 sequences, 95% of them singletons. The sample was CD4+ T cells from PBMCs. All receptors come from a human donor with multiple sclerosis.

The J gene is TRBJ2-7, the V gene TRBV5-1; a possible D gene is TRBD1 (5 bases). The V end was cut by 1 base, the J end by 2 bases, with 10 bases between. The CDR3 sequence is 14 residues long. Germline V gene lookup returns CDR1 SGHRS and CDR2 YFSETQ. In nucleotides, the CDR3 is TGCGCCAGCAGCTTGAAAGGGGTTACCTACGAGCAGTACTTC. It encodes CASSLKGVTYEQYF.

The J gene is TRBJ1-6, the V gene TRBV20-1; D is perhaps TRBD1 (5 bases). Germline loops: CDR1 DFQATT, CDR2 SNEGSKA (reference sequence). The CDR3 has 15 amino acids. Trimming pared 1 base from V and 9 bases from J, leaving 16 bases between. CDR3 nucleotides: TGCAGTGCTAGAGTAGAGGGACGAATTGGTTCACCCCTCCACTTT. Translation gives CSARVEGRIGSPLHF.

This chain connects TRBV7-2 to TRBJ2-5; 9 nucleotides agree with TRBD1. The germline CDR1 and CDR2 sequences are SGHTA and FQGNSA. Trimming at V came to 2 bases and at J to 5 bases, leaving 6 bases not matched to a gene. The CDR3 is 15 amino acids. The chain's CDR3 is CASSLRGQGRETQYF. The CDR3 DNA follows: TGTGCCAGCAGCTTAAGAGGACAGGGGCGGGAGACCCAGTACTTC.

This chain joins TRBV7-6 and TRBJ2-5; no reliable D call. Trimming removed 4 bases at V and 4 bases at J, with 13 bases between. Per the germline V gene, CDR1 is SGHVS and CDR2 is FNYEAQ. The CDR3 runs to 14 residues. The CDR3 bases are TGTGCCAGCAGCTCCTACACGGTGGGAGAGACCCAGTACTTC. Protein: CASSSYTVGETQYF.

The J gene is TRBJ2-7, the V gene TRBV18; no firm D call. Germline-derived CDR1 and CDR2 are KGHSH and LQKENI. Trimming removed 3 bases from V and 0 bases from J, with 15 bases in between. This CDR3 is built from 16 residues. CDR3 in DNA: TGTGCCAGCTCACCGTCGATCCAGTCCTACTCCTACGAGCAGTACTTC. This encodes CASSPSIQSYSYEQYF.

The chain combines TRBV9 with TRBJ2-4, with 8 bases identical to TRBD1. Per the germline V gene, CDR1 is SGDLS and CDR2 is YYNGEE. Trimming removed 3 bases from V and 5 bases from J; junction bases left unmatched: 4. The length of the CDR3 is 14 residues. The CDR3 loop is CASSAGQGQNIQYF. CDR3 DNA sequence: TGTGCCAGCAGCGCCGGACAGGGACAAAACATTCAGTACTTC.

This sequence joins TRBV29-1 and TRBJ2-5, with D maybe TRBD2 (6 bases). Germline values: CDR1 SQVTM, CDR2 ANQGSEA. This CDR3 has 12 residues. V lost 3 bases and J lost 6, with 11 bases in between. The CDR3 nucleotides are TGCAGCGTTGAGGGCCGGGGGAAGACCCAGTACTTC. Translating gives CSVEGRGKTQYF.

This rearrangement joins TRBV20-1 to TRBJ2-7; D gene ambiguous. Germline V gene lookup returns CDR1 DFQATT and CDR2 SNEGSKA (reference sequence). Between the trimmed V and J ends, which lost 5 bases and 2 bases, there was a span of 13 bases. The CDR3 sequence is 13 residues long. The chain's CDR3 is CSAVPDRAYEQYF. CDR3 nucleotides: TGCAGTGCTGTCCCCGACCGAGCCTACGAGCAGTACTTC.

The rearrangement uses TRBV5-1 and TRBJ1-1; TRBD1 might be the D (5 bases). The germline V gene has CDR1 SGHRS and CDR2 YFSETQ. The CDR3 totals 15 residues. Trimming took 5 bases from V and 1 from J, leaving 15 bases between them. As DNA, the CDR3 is TGCGCCAGCAGTTCCCGAGGGGCCCAGAACACTGAAGCTTTCTTT. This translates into CASSSRGAQNTEAFF.

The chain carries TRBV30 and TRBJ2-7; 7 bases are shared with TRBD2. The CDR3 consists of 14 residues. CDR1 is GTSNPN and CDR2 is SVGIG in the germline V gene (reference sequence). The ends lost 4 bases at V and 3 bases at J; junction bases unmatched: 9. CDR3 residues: CAWTRITSVYEQYF. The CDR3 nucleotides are TGTGCCTGGACTCGGATTACTAGCGTCTACGAGCAGTACTTC.

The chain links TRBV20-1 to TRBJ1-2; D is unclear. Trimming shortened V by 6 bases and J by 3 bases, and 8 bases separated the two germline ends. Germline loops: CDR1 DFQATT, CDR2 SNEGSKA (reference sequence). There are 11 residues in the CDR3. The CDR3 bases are TGCAGTGCCGGTAGCTACTATGGCTACACCTTC. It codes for CSAGSYYGYTF.

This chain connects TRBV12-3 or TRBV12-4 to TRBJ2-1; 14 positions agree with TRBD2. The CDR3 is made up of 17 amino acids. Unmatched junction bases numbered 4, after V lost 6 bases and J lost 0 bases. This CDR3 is CASSRGLAGVSYNEQFF. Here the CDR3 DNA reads TGTGCCAGCAGCCGGGGACTAGCGGGGGTCTCCTACAATGAGCAGTTCTTC.

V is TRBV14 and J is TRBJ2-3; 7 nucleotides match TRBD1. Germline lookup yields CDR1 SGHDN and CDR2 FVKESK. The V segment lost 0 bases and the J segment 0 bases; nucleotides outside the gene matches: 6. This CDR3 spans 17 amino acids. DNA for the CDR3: TGTGCCAGCAGCCAAGATCGGAAGGGACAGAGCACAGATACGCAGTATTTT. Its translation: CASSQDRKGQSTDTQYF.

The CDR3 is CASSQERRAGYTF. CDR3 nucleotide sequence: TGTGCCAGCAGCCAAGAGCGAAGGGCGGGCTACACCTTC. The chain employs TRBV3-1 and TRBJ1-2; D unclear. CDR1 is LGHDT, CDR2 YNNKEL, per germline (reference sequence). V gave up 0 bases and J gave up 8 bases, with 10 bases separating them. This CDR3 has 13 residues.

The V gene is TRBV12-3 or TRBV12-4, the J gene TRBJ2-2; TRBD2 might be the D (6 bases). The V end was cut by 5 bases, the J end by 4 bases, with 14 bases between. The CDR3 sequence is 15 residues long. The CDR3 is CASSPGGAGTGELFF. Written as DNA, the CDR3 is TGTGCCAGCAGTCCCGGCGGGGCCGGCACCGGGGAGCTGTTTTTT.

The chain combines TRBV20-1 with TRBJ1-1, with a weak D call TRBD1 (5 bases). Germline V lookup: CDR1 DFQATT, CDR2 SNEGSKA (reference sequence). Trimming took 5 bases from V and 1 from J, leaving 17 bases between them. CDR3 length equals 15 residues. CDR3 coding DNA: TGCAGTGCTTCCAACACCGGGACCCGGAACACTGAAGCTTTCTTT. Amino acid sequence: CSASNTGTRNTEAFF.

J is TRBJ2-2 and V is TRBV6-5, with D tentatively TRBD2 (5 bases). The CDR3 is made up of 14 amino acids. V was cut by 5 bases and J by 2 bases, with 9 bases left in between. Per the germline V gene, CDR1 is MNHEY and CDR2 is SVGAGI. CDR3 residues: CASSAAANTGELFF. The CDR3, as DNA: TGTGCCAGCAGTGCAGCGGCTAACACCGGGGAGCTGTTTTTT.

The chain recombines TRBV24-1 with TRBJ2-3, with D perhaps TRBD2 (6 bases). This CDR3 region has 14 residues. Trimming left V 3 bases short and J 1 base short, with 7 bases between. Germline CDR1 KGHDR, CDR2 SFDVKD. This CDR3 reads CATSDTGGTDTQYF. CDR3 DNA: TGTGCCACCAGTGATACGGGAGGCACAGATACGCAGTATTTT.

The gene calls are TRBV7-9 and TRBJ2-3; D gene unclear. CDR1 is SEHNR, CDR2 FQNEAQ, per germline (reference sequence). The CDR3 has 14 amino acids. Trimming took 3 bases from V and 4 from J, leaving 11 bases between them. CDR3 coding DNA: TGTGCCAGCAGCTTTGGTCTTTTGGCAGATACGCAGTATTTT. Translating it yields CASSFGLLADTQYF.

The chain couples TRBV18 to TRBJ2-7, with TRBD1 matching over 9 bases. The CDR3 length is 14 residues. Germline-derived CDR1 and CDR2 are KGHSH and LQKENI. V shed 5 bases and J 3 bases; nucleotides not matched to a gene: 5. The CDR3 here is CASSGQGLVYEQYF. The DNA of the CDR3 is TGTGCCAGCTCAGGACAGGGGCTCGTCTACGAGCAGTACTTC.

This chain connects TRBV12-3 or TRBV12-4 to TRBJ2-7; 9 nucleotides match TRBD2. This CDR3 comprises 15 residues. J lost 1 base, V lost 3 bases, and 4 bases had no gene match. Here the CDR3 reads CASSFLAGLSYEQYF. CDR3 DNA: TGTGCCAGCAGTTTTCTAGCGGGGCTATCCTACGAGCAGTACTTC.